This is a list of T cell receptor beta chains from one sample in a study of shared clonotypes between healthy human individuals. TCRdb's table, derived via immunoSEQ multiplex PCR, lists solely in-frame clones and lacks some. The table records 2 million to 2.5 million clones, approximately 96% of them present only once. Material: naive CD4+ T cells sorted from blood. These receptors were taken from a man younger than 35 in good health. Each CDR3 is given with its conserved first and last residue. The D gene is left open where the match is weak. Where a row states a size, it is once, few, many or the class of an expanded clone; other rows omit it.

>TRBV5-6|.|.|TRBJ2-7
TGTGCCAGCAGCCAGGTTCACCAAGCTGGGCAGTACTTC
CASSQVHQAGQYF
>TRBV27|.|.|TRBJ2-7
TGTGCCAGCTTCCGGATTGACATGGGATCCTACGAGCAGTACTTC
CASFRIDMGSYEQYF
>TRBV10-3|.|.|TRBJ2-7
TGTGCCATCAGATTCAGGGGAGACGACGAGCAGTACTTC
CAIRFRGDDEQYF
>TRBV10-3|.|.|TRBJ1-1
TGTGCCACACTAGAGAGAACACTGAACACTGAAGCTTTCTTT
CATLERTLNTEAFF
>TRBV6-5|.|.|TRBJ2-7
TGTGCCAGCAGTATGCCACCGGGACAACACTACGAGCAGTACTTC
CASSMPPGQHYEQYF
>TRBV2|.|.|TRBJ1-1
TGTGCCAGCAGTGATCGGGGGGCAAACACTGAAGCTTTCTTT
CASSDRGANTEAFF
>TRBV18|.|.|TRBJ1-5
TGTGCCAGCTCACCACTCGGGGGGGCGGGGAGCAATCAGCCCCAGCATTTT
CASSPLGGAGSNQPQHF
>TRBV7-3|.|.|TRBJ1-1
TGTGCCAGCAGCTTAAGTGGGCTGAACACTGAAGCTTTCTTT
CASSLSGLNTEAFF
>TRBV29-1|.|.|TRBJ2-7
TGCAGCGTTGCACAGGGAGGTAACGAGCAGTACTTC
CSVAQGGNEQYF
>TRBV6-1|.|.|TRBJ2-3
TGTGCCAGCAGTGAAATCGGGGGGCAGGTAACAGATACGCAGTATTTT
CASSEIGGQVTDTQYF
>TRBV10-1|.|TRBD2|TRBJ2-7
TGCGCCAGCATCCTTAGCGGGAGATCCTACGAGCAGTACTTC
CASILSGRSYEQYF
>TRBV28|once|.|TRBJ2-2
TGTGCCAGCAGTTTCGGGGGCCTGAACACCGGGGAGCTGTTTTTT
CASSFGGLNTGELFF
>TRBV5-6|.|.|TRBJ2-5
TGTGCCAGCAGCCCAGCCGGGACACCCTGGGGAGAGACCCAGTACTTC
CASSPAGTPWGETQYF
>TRBV4-3|.|.|TRBJ1-2
TGCGCCAGCAGCATGGGCAGGGAGGGCTACACCTTC
CASSMGREGYTF
>TRBV7-3|.|TRBD2|TRBJ2-2
TGTGCCAGCAGCTCACTAGCGGGGAACACCGGGGAGCTGTTTTTT
CASSSLAGNTGELFF
>TRBV5-1|.|TRBD1|TRBJ1-6
TGCGCCAGCAGCTTGGCCACAGGGGTCACCTCTGGACCCCTCCACTTT
CASSLATGVTSGPLHF
>TRBV27|.|.|TRBJ1-6
TGTGCCAGCAGTTTACCTGGCGGGGGCTCACCCCTCCACTTT
CASSLPGGGSPLHF
>TRBV30|once|.|TRBJ1-1
TGTGCCTGGAGGGAGACCAGGAGCACTGAAGCTTTCTTT
CAWRETRSTEAFF
>TRBV29-1|.|TRBD2|TRBJ2-2
TGCAGCGCCTACCCGGGGACTAGTCGTGTCACCGGGGAGCTGTTTTTT
CSAYPGTSRVTGELFF
>TRBV29-1|.|.|TRBJ2-7
TGCAGCGTCCCAGGACGGCCCGGCTTC
CSVPGRPGF
>TRBV2|.|TRBD2|TRBJ2-3
TGTGCCAGCATCTCTTGGGGAGGGGGCACAGATACGCAGTATTTT
CASISWGGGTDTQYF
>TRBV29-1|.|TRBD1|TRBJ1-1
TGCAGCGTTGAAGTAGGGGGCGTTGGCACTGAAGCTTTCTTT
CSVEVGGVGTEAFF
>TRBV5-4|.|.|TRBJ1-4
TGTGCCAGCAGCGGGGGGCGGGACGAAAAACTGTTTTTT
CASSGGRDEKLFF
>TRBV5-5|.|.|TRBJ1-1
TGTGCCAGCAGCGCCGATGGCTTTCGTATGAACACTGAAGCTTTCTTT
CASSADGFRMNTEAFF
>TRBV4-1|.|.|TRBJ2-6
TGCGCCAGCAGCCACTCTGGGGCCAACGTCCTGACTTTC
CASSHSGANVLTF
>TRBV6-6|.|TRBD2|TRBJ2-3
TGTGCCAGCAGATCGCTAGCGGTTGGAGATACGCAGTATTTT
CASRSLAVGDTQYF
>TRBV10-2|.|TRBD1|TRBJ2-4
TGCGCCAGCAGTGGGGGACAGAAAATAGCCAAAAACATTCAGTACTTC
CASSGGQKIAKNIQYF
>TRBV5-4|.|TRBD2|TRBJ2-3
TGTGCCAGCAGACCTAGCGGGGGCGCTAGCACAGATACGCAGTATTTT
CASRPSGGASTDTQYF
>TRBV30|.|.|TRBJ2-3
TGTGCCTGGAGTACCGGCAGGGGAGGAACAGATACGCAGTATTTT
CAWSTGRGGTDTQYF
>TRBV5-1|.|.|TRBJ2-3
TGCGCCAGCAGCAAGGGAGAATATATGGGCACAGATACGCAGTATTTT
CASSKGEYMGTDTQYF
>TRBV6-5|.|.|TRBJ1-4
TGTGCCAGCCGGGAGGGAACTAATGAAAAACTGTTTTTT
CASREGTNEKLFF
>TRBV11-3|.|.|TRBJ2-7
TGTGCCAGCTCATGGACAGCGCTTCCCTACGAGCAGTACTTC
CASSWTALPYEQYF
>TRBV28|.|.|TRBJ1-5
TGTGCCACCGGGGACAAACTAAATCAGCCCCAGCATTTT
CATGDKLNQPQHF
>TRBV12-5|.|TRBD1|TRBJ2-1
TGTGCTAGTGGACAGGGGGCGCGAGAGGGCGATGAGCAGTTCTTC
CASGQGAREGDEQFF
>TRBV28|.|.|TRBJ2-6
TGTGCCAGCAGTCTCCGGTTCAGCTCTGGGGCCAACGTCCTGACTTTC
CASSLRFSSGANVLTF
>TRBV27|.|.|TRBJ2-7
TGTGCCAGCAGTCCCCGACCTCCAGACAGGTTGAGCTCCTACGAGCAGTACTTC
CASSPRPPDRLSSYEQYF
>TRBV18|.|.|TRBJ2-3
TGTGCCAGCTCACGGGTCCAACCCGGAGATACGCAGTATTTT
CASSRVQPGDTQYF
>TRBV5-1|.|.|TRBJ2-2
TGCGCCAGCAGCTTGGATGGCATTTCGAACACCGGGGAGCTGTTTTTT
CASSLDGISNTGELFF
>TRBV18|.|TRBD1|TRBJ2-6
TGTGCCAGCTCACCACCGACAGGGTTCTCTGGGGCCAACGTCCTGACTTTC
CASSPPTGFSGANVLTF
>TRBV6-5|.|.|TRBJ2-5
TGTGCCAGCAGTTACTCGAACAGCTTCGGAGAGACCCAGTACTTC
CASSYSNSFGETQYF
>TRBV6-5|.|.|TRBJ1-2
TGTGCCAGCAGTTACAGGCAGGACGCTAACTATGGCTACACCTTC
CASSYRQDANYGYTF
>TRBV4-3|.|.|TRBJ2-7
TGCGCCAGCAGCCAAGTTTCGGATTCCTCCTACGAGCAGTACTTC
CASSQVSDSSYEQYF
>TRBV10-3|.|.|TRBJ1-1
TGTGCCATCAGCGCCAGGGACGGTGAAGCTTTCTTT
CAISARDGEAFF
>TRBV27|once|TRBD1|TRBJ2-2
TGTGCCAGCAGTTTAGTCCGTGGCGGGCTCGGACAGGGGGTTGGCGGGGAGCTGTTTTTT
CASSLVRGGLGQGVGGELFF
>TRBV5-1|.|TRBD2|TRBJ2-1
TGCGCCAGCAGCTTGGGGCGGGGGGCCTCCTACAATGAGCAGTTCTTC
CASSLGRGASYNEQFF
>TRBV10-3|.|.|TRBJ1-4
TGTGCCATCAGTGAGATAGGGACTCGAGGCCCTAATGAAAAACTGTTTTTT
CAISEIGTRGPNEKLFF
>TRBV20-1|.|.|TRBJ1-1
TGCAGTGCCGGGGGTAAACTTGAAGCTTTCTTT
CSAGGKLEAFF
>TRBV9|.|.|TRBJ1-2
TGTGCCAGCACCCCAGACGGGGGAGCGAACTATGGCTACACCTTC
CASTPDGGANYGYTF
>TRBV15|.|.|TRBJ1-5
TGTGCCACCAGCCCCTTTGAGGGGAGTGTCAATCAGCCCCAGCATTTT
CATSPFEGSVNQPQHF